The 32 T cell receptor beta chains given below trace back to one sample, sequenced in a study of spatial heterogeneity in lung cancer. TCRdb called the 5' RACE reads again in MiXCR, with one record for every CDR3 protein. The sample has about 52,000 distinct CDR3 sequences, less than 9% seen once. Stated time point: blood at routine non-recurrence follow-up after resection. No cells were sorted before sequencing. The whole RNA sequenced was extracted from tumor, nontumor lung or frozen PBMC. The sample was PBMCs, taken at follow-up. All receptors derive from a female donor with early-stage non-small cell lung cancer.

This clonotype has just a few counts. This chain links TRBV5-1 with TRBJ1-1; no definite D call. The CDR3 is made up of 14 amino acids. Trimming removed 0 bases from V and 4 bases from J, with 10 bases in between. CDR1 SGHRS and CDR2 YFSETQ come from the germline V gene. The CDR3: CASSLEHVGTEAFF. The CDR3 DNA sequence: TGCGCCAGCAGCTTGGAGCACGTGGGCACTGAAGCTTTCTTT.

This clonotype was recorded at least ten times. The genes are TRBV20-1 and TRBJ1-6; D gene uncertain. Germline V lookup: CDR1 DFQATT, CDR2 SNEGSKA (reference sequence). The CDR3 length is 15 residues. V shed 3 bases and J shed 5 bases, with 14 bases lying between them. For the CDR3, the DNA is TGCAGTGCTAGTCGGCGGGGTATTAATAATTCACCCCTCCACTTT. Its translation: CSASRRGINNSPLHF.

This clonotype was recorded many times. The gene calls are TRBV20-1 and TRBJ2-5; D might be TRBD2 (6 bases). Per the germline V gene, CDR1 is DFQATT and CDR2 is SNEGSKA (reference sequence). V was pared by 6 bases and J by 4 bases, with 15 bases between. The CDR3 is 13 residues long. CDR3 in DNA: TGCAGTGCCCCGCGCGGGGCCCCAGAGACCCAGTACTTC. It translates to CSAPRGAPETQYF.

This clonotype was found many times. The V and J genes are TRBV6-5 and TRBJ2-7; 9 nucleotides agree with TRBD2. This CDR3 spans 17 amino acids. The germline V gene encodes CDR1 MNHEY and CDR2 SVGAGI. Trimming took 0 bases from V and 6 from J; bases not matched to a gene: 12. The CDR3 DNA is TGTGCCAGCAGTTACTCGAAGCGGCGGGGGGGGCCCTTCGAGCAGTACTTC. Translated, it gives CASSYSKRRGGPFEQYF.

At least ten counts were recorded for this clonotype. The V and J genes are TRBV4-1 and TRBJ2-3, with TRBD1 identical over 8 bases. With V trimmed by 4 bases and J by 2 bases, 5 bases remained unmatched. CDR3 length equals 15 residues. Germline V gene lookup returns CDR1 MGHRA and CDR2 YSYEKL. CDR3 loop: CASSPGQGLTDTQYF. In DNA form, the CDR3 reads TGCGCCAGCAGCCCTGGACAGGGTCTCACAGATACGCAGTATTTT.

This clonotype was detected a few times. The chain links TRBV12-5 to TRBJ1-1; D call uncertain. Germline CDR1 and CDR2: LGHNT and FRNRAP. The CDR3 has 10 residues. As DNA, the CDR3 is TGTCCCCGAGAGGACACTGAAGCTTTCTTT. It encodes CPREDTEAFF.

Ten or more counts support this clonotype. The chain is built from TRBV6-5 and TRBJ1-1, with D unresolved. Trimming pared 1 base from V and 0 bases from J, leaving 3 bases between. The CDR3 has 13 amino acids. Germline assignment: CDR1 MNHEY and CDR2 SVGAGI. The CDR3 reads CASSYLVNTEAFF. The CDR3 nucleotides are TGTGCCAGCAGTTACTTAGTGAACACTGAAGCTTTCTTT.

This clonotype has at least ten counts. V and J are TRBV10-2 and TRBJ2-7; the match to TRBD1 covers 7 bases. CDR1 is WSHSY, CDR2 SAAADI, per germline. The CDR3 runs to 14 residues. J gave up 5 bases and V 7 bases, and 11 bases lay outside the gene matches. This chain's CDR3 is CASTPEGARDEQYF. CDR3 DNA sequence: TGCGCCAGCACGCCTGAGGGGGCTAGAGACGAGCAGTACTTC.

The chain couples TRBV7-8 to TRBJ2-6, with no clear D. Deletions cut 5 bases from V and 0 bases from J, with 11 bases between. The CDR3 is made up of 16 amino acids. In germline, CDR1 is SGHVS, CDR2 FQNEAQ. CDR3 sequence: CASSKKGISGANVLTF. CDR3 nucleotide sequence: TGTGCCAGCAGCAAGAAGGGCATCTCTGGGGCCAACGTCCTGACTTTC.

This clonotype showed up many times. The chain carries TRBV20-1 and TRBJ2-3, with D perhaps matching TRBD2 (6 bases). The V gene lost 4 bases and the J gene lost 6 bases, with 8 bases spanning the gap. The CDR3 loop spans 11 amino acids. Germline CDR1 and CDR2: DFQATT and SNEGSKA (reference sequence). CDR3 protein: CSAKRGDTQYF. For the CDR3, the DNA is TGCAGTGCTAAACGGGGGGATACGCAGTATTTT.

This clonotype has at least ten counts. The chain combines TRBV5-1 with TRBJ1-1; 7 bases line up with TRBD1. After removal of 0 bases from V and 5 bases from J, the junction contained 7 bases not matched to a gene. The CDR3 contains 15 residues. Per the germline V gene, CDR1 is SGHRS and CDR2 is YFSETQ. CDR3 in amino acids: CASSLESRGGTEAFF. CDR3 DNA: TGCGCCAGCAGCTTGGAATCCAGGGGGGGAACTGAAGCTTTCTTT.

This clonotype has just a few counts. The V call is TRBV20-1, the J call TRBJ1-1; the D gene is possibly TRBD1 (5 bases). Deletions cut 4 bases from V and 0 bases from J, with 6 bases between. The germline V gene has CDR1 DFQATT and CDR2 SNEGSKA (reference sequence). This CDR3 has 12 residues. The CDR3 bases are TGCAGTGCTACCAGGGTGAACACTGAAGCTTTCTTT. This translates into CSATRVNTEAFF.

In DNA, the CDR3 is TGTGCCAGCAGTGCCCTGGGGTCCACAGATACGCAGTATTTT. It codes for CASSALGSTDTQYF. The rearrangement uses TRBV2 and TRBJ2-3; the D is unclear. The CDR3 covers 14 residues. The germline gives CDR1 SNHLY, CDR2 FYNNEI. V was trimmed by 4 bases and J by 2 bases, leaving 10 bases between them.

This clonotype was counted many times. CDR3 loop: CASSQDVGSLNTEAFF. CDR3 in DNA: TGTGCCAGCAGCCAAGATGTCGGATCCCTGAACACTGAAGCTTTCTTT. J is TRBJ1-1 and V is TRBV14, with D hard to call. The CDR3 contains 16 residues. V lost 0 bases and J 0 bases, leaving 11 bases between the germline ends. The germline V gene has CDR1 SGHDN and CDR2 FVKESK.

In its sample, this clonotype was seen a few times. The chain links TRBV27 to TRBJ2-3; 8 nucleotides line up with TRBD2. V was clipped by 3 bases and J by 5 bases; unmatched bases: 4. CDR3 size: 14 residues. Germline V CDR1 and CDR2: MNHEY, SMNVEV (reference sequence). The CDR3 sequence: CASSFSGVRDTQYF. The DNA of the CDR3 is TGTGCCAGCAGTTTTAGCGGGGTACGAGATACGCAGTATTTT.

In its sample, this clonotype was seen many times. The genes are TRBV5-1 and TRBJ1-2; no reliable D call. The CDR3 is 13 amino acids. Per germline, CDR1 SGHRS and CDR2 YFSETQ. The V end lost 0 bases, the J end lost 5 bases, and 8 bases lay between the germline ends. The CDR3 sequence: CASSLESGYGYTF. The CDR3 nucleotides read TGCGCCAGCAGCTTGGAGTCAGGTTATGGCTACACCTTC.

This clonotype was detected only a few times. The CDR3 DNA reads TGTGCCAGTAGTATGATGGGAAATAAGGGCTATCAGCCCCAGCATTTT. Translated, it gives CASSMMGNKGYQPQHF. This chain connects TRBV19 to TRBJ1-5; D uncertain. CDR1 is LNHDA and CDR2 is SQIVND in the germline V gene (reference sequence). V shed 3 bases and J shed 5 bases, with 17 bases lying between them. CDR3 length: 16 amino acids. The variable domain in full, completed from reference TRBV19 and TRBJ1-5, reads DGGITQSPKYLFRKEGQNVTLSCEQNLNHDAMYWYRQDPGQGLRLIYYSQIVNDFQKGDIAEGYSVSREKKESFPLTVTSAQKNPTAFYLCASSMMGNKGYQPQHFGDGTRLSIL.

This clonotype was seen many times. The chain carries TRBV29-1 and TRBJ2-5, with D unclear. Germline CDR1 SQVTM, CDR2 ANQGSEA. The CDR3 spans 12 residues. V lost 7 bases and J 1 base, leaving 10 bases between the germline ends. CDR3 sequence reads: CSGVEAQETQYF. The CDR3 coding sequence is TGCAGCGGCGTAGAGGCCCAAGAGACCCAGTACTTC. The complete variable domain, with remaining parts taken from reference TRBV29-1 and TRBJ2-5, reads SAVISQKPSRDICQRGTSLTIQCQVDSQVTMMFWYRQQPGQSLTLIATANQGSEATYESGFVIDKFPISRPNLTFSTLTVSNMSPEDSSIYLCSGVEAQETQYFGPGTRLLVL.

This clonotype was observed a few times. The chain's CDR3 is CASSPSPGTGVYGYTF. In nucleotides, the CDR3 is TGTGCCAGCTCACCTTCCCCAGGGACAGGGGTCTATGGCTACACCTTC. The chain uses TRBV18 and TRBJ1-2; 10 bases agree with TRBD1. Germline CDR1 is KGHSH and CDR2 is LQKENI. V shed 3 bases, J shed 4 bases, and the junction held 8 bases outside the gene matches. This CDR3 contains 16 residues.

The chain has TRBV20-1 and TRBJ1-4, with D hard to call. CDR3 length: 13 residues. Germline CDR1 is DFQATT and CDR2 is SNEGSKA (reference sequence). Deletions cut 0 bases from V and 4 bases from J, with 6 bases between. CDR3 bases: TGCAGTGCTAGAGATCCGGGTAATGAAAAACTGTTTTTT. Translated, it gives CSARDPGNEKLFF.

This clonotype was observed many times. This chain links TRBV6-5 with TRBJ2-7, with D tentatively TRBD1 (6 bases). Germline loops: CDR1 MNHEY, CDR2 SVGAGI. The V gene lost 6 bases and the J gene lost 3 bases, with 18 bases spanning the gap. The CDR3 is 15 residues long. CDR3 amino acids: CASSLTRQVFYEQYF. The CDR3 region has the DNA TGTGCCAGCAGCCTTACCCGACAGGTTTTCTACGAGCAGTACTTC.

In its sample, this clonotype was seen a few times. This chain links TRBV5-1 with TRBJ2-2; tentatively, D is TRBD2 (5 bases). The CDR3 covers 15 residues. The V gene lost 4 bases and the J gene lost 0 bases, with 10 bases spanning the gap. The germline CDR1 and CDR2 sequences are SGHRS and YFSETQ. CDR3 sequence (DNA): TGCGCCAGCAGCCTCCGGGGATCGAACACCGGGGAGCTGTTTTTT. Its translation: CASSLRGSNTGELFF.

The chain recombines TRBV29-1 with TRBJ2-6; TRBD1 aligns across 11 bases. The V gene's germline CDR1 is SQVTM and CDR2 ANQGSEA. With 5 bases clipped from V and 1 base from J, the junction kept 7 bases outside the gene matches. This CDR3 is built from 17 residues. This chain's CDR3 is CSVLPGQGGSGANVLTF. The CDR3 bases are TGCAGCGTTCTCCCGGGACAGGGGGGATCTGGGGCCAACGTCCTGACTTTC.

There are many counts of this clonotype. The rearrangement joins TRBV20-1 to TRBJ1-4, with TRBD1 matching over 8 bases. Per germline, CDR1 DFQATT and CDR2 SNEGSKA (reference sequence). The CDR3 covers 15 residues. Unmatched junction bases numbered 5, after V lost 1 base and J lost 4 bases. This CDR3 is CSARAWDRFNEKLFF. CDR3 coding DNA: TGCAGTGCTAGAGCCTGGGACAGGTTTAATGAAAAACTGTTTTTT.

This clonotype was counted ten times or more. This chain uses TRBV6-5 with TRBJ2-5; D tentatively fits TRBD1 or TRBD2 (5 bases each). The CDR3 runs 14 residues. Trimming removed 5 bases at V and 5 bases at J, with 15 bases between. Per the germline V gene, CDR1 is MNHEY and CDR2 is SVGAGI. CDR3 DNA: TGTGCCAGCAGTGTCCCGGGACGCTGGGAGACCCAGTACTTC. Translated: CASSVPGRWETQYF.

This clonotype was counted many times. The chain joins TRBV6-5 to TRBJ2-3; D is undetermined. CDR1 and CDR2 (germline): MNHEY, SVGAGI. Trimming left V 8 bases short and J 2 bases short, with 11 bases between. This CDR3 is 13 amino acids long. The CDR3 spells CASAYYLTDTQYF. In DNA, the CDR3 is TGTGCCAGCGCCTACTACCTCACAGATACGCAGTATTTT.

This clonotype has only a few counts. The chain joins TRBV5-1 to TRBJ1-2, with TRBD1 matching 12 bases. The CDR3 totals 15 residues. V shed 4 bases and J 8 bases; nucleotides not matched to a gene: 9. CDR1 is SGHRS and CDR2 is YFSETQ in the germline V gene. CDR3 sequence reads: CASSPRGQGAPGYTF. Here the CDR3 DNA reads TGCGCCAGCAGCCCCCGGGGACAGGGGGCCCCGGGCTACACCTTC.

This chain connects TRBV5-5 to TRBJ2-5, with TRBD2 matching over 12 bases. Losses at the gene ends were 2 bases for V and 2 bases for J; bases not matched to a gene: 1. CDR1 and CDR2 (germline): SGHKS, YYEKEE (reference sequence). This CDR3 has 15 amino acids. CDR3 DNA: TGTGCCAGCAGCTTACTAGCGGGGGGACAAGAGACCCAGTACTTC. Its protein is CASSLLAGGQETQYF.

The chain links TRBV27 to TRBJ2-1; the D is unclear. The CDR3 covers 11 residues. The ends were cut back, 6 bases at V and 8 bases at J, with 8 bases in the middle. Looked up from germline, CDR1 is MNHEY and CDR2 is SMNVEV (reference sequence). DNA of the CDR3: TGTGCCAGCAGGAGATATCATGAGCAGTTCTTC. Translating it yields CASRRYHEQFF.

The J gene is TRBJ1-2, the V gene TRBV7-2, with TRBD1 identical over 7 bases. This CDR3 spans 13 amino acids. Trimming took 3 bases from V and 2 from J; bases not matched to a gene: 0. The germline CDR1 and CDR2 sequences are SGHTA and FQGNSA. In DNA form, the CDR3 reads TGTGCCAGCAGCTTGGGACAGAACTATGGCTACACCTTC. It codes for CASSLGQNYGYTF.

This clonotype was recorded at least ten times. The chain is built from TRBV9 and TRBJ1-3; 7 nucleotides agree with TRBD1. The germline V gene has CDR1 SGDLS and CDR2 YYNGEE. The CDR3 is 15 residues long. J was trimmed by 4 bases and V by 0 bases; bases with no gene match: 4. The CDR3 is CASSVGTGLGNTIYF. As DNA, the CDR3 is TGTGCCAGCAGCGTAGGGACAGGTTTGGGAAACACCATATATTTT.

This clonotype was counted at least ten times. V is TRBV20-1 and J is TRBJ1-2; D is unresolved. The CDR3 is 11 residues long. Germline V gene lookup returns CDR1 DFQATT and CDR2 SNEGSKA (reference sequence). V lost 3 bases and J lost 5, with 7 bases in between. In DNA, the CDR3 is TGCAGTGCTAGCGACTCTTATGGCTACACCTTC. Protein sequence: CSASDSYGYTF.